In its sample, the clone carrying this T cell receptor beta chain was seen a few times. Its target is not known. Here immunoSEQ multiplex PCR was the method, and the copy in TCRdb shows in-frame clones only, minus some. The sample shows tens of thousands of clones, approximately 61% of them seen only once. Scientists isolated CD4+ T cells after an approximately 9-day culture period ended. Nobody among the vaccine recipients had prior SARS-CoV-2 infection (nucleocapsid antibodies were negative). Germline assignment: CDR1 MNHEY and CDR2 SVGAGI. CDR3 length: 13 amino acids. V lost 5 bases, J lost 4 bases, and 4 bases stayed unmatched. This entry comes from a study of vaccination effects on CD4 cells after COVID-19.

The clonotype comes from a human donor who received a COVID-19 vaccine. This specimen consisted of CD4+ T cells from PBMCs cultured without peptide, obtained before COVID-19 vaccination. The genes are TRBV6-5 and TRBJ1-2; 7 nucleotides match TRBD1. The CDR3 region is CASSPGDSYGYTF. CDR3 in DNA: TGTGCCAGCAGTCCGGGGGACAGCTATGGCTACACCTTC.